These T cell receptor beta chains were read from a single sample in a study of cytomegalovirus exposure and HLA in healthy donors. Repertoires were generated with immunoSEQ multiplex PCR, while TCRdb's copy carries only in-frame clones and drops some. The sample yields nearly 200,000 clones, 75% to 85% seen once. Material for sequencing was PBMCs. These receptors were collected from a woman aged 25 to 39 in good health and CMV-seropositive. Each CDR3 is given with its conserved first and last residue. Fields, in order: clone size, J gene, D gene, CDR3 length, V gene, CDR3 protein, CDR3 DNA. The D gene is left open where the match is weak. Expanded clones are given a class, and other clones once, few, many or no size at all.

NA | TRBJ2-7 | TRBD2 | 14 | TRBV28 | CASSPPRTGGPGYF | TGTGCCAGCAGCCCCCCCCGGACGGGAGGACCGGGGTACTTC
NA | TRBJ1-5 | NA | 13 | TRBV5-1 | CASSFTGDQPQHF | TGCGCCAGCAGCTTTACGGGGGATCAGCCCCAGCATTTT
NA | TRBJ1-3 | NA | 15 | TRBV7-2 | CASSLAAVSGNTIYF | TGTGCCAGCAGCTTAGCGGCCGTCTCTGGAAACACCATATATTTT
NA | TRBJ1-1 | NA | 11 | TRBV29-1 | CSVDRVTEAFF | TGCAGCGTTGACCGGGTGACTGAAGCTTTCTTT
NA | TRBJ1-5 | NA | 18 | TRBV11-3 | CASSLGRSGTYSNQPQHF | TGTGCCAGCAGCTTAGGGCGTTCTGGGACTTATAGCAATCAGCCCCAGCATTTT
NA | TRBJ1-5 | NA | 15 | TRBV6-1 | CASRTLGGSNQPQHF | TGTGCCAGCAGGACTTTAGGAGGGAGCAATCAGCCCCAGCATTTT
NA | TRBJ2-7 | TRBD2 | 15 | TRBV5-4 | CASSLRREMGVEQYF | TGTGCCAGCAGCTTGAGGCGGGAGATGGGGGTTGAGCAGTACTTC
NA | TRBJ2-7 | NA | 16 | TRBV10-2 | CASRRNDSTVPYEQYF | TGCGCCAGCAGGCGGAATGACAGTACTGTCCCCTACGAGCAGTACTTC
once | TRBJ2-7 | TRBD1 | 14 | TRBV5-1 | CASSLGQGVYEQYF | TGCGCCAGCAGCTTAGGACAGGGGGTCTACGAGCAGTACTTC
NA | TRBJ1-1 | NA | 12 | TRBV6-5 | CATLTGPSKAFF | TGTGCCACTCTGACAGGACCTTCTAAGGCTTTCTTT
NA | TRBJ2-6 | TRBD2 | 14 | TRBV15 | CATSGGGGANVLTF | TGTGCCACCAGCGGCGGGGGTGGGGCCAACGTCCTGACTTTC
few | TRBJ2-7 | TRBD1 | 11 | TRBV29-1 | CSVDDRGEQYF | TGCAGCGTAGATGACAGGGGCGAGCAGTACTTC
NA | TRBJ1-2 | NA | 13 | TRBV7-9 | CASSLTANYGYTF | TGTGCCAGCAGCTTGACTGCTAACTATGGCTACACCTTC
NA | TRBJ2-3 | TRBD1 | 16 | TRBV13 | CASSSLGQRSTDTQYF | TGTGCCAGCAGCTCACTGGGACAGAGGAGCACAGATACGCAGTATTTT
NA | TRBJ1-1 | NA | 13 | TRBV2 | CASRQGKNTEAFF | TGTGCCAGCAGGCAGGGGAAAAACACTGAAGCTTTCTTT
few | TRBJ1-2 | NA | 15 | TRBV13 | CASSLGSGGGYGYTF | TGTGCCAGCAGCTTAGGTTCCGGGGGAGGGTATGGCTACACCTTC
few | TRBJ1-1 | NA | 16 | TRBV7-6 | CASSPGYGDMNTEAFF | TGTGCCAGCAGCCCCGGTTATGGGGACATGAACACTGAAGCTTTCTTT
few | TRBJ2-7 | TRBD2 | 16 | TRBV18 | CASSGTSGGVSYEQYF | TGTGCCAGCTCGGGGACTAGCGGAGGGGTCTCCTACGAGCAGTACTTC
NA | TRBJ1-2 | TRBD1 | 15 | TRBV2 | CASSEALRTGDGYTF | TGTGCCAGCAGTGAAGCGCTGCGGACAGGGGATGGCTACACCTTC
few | TRBJ2-3 | NA | 16 | TRBV27 | CASSLSTSLGEDTQYF | TGTGCCAGCAGTTTATCCACTAGCTTGGGGGAAGATACGCAGTATTTT
few | TRBJ1-2 | NA | 13 | TRBV6-5 | CASSYLRGYGYTF | TGTGCCAGCAGTTACCTTCGGGGGTATGGCTACACCTTC
NA | TRBJ1-2 | TRBD1 | 14 | TRBV7-2 | CASSADRIYYGYTF | TGTGCCAGCAGCGCGGACAGGATCTACTATGGCTACACCTTC
NA | TRBJ2-1 | NA | 14 | TRBV7-8 | CASSPSRGHNEQFF | TGTGCCAGCAGCCCCTCCAGGGGCCACAATGAGCAGTTCTTC
once | TRBJ1-2 | TRBD1 | 15 | TRBV4-1 | CASSTPGQRNYGYTF | TGCGCCAGCAGCACCCCGGGACAGCGCAACTATGGCTACACCTTC
NA | TRBJ1-2 | NA | 12 | TRBV6-1 | CASSATGLGYTF | TGTGCCAGCAGTGCTACAGGTCTTGGCTACACCTTC
NA | TRBJ2-2 | NA | 13 | TRBV27 | CASSNRATGELFF | TGTGCCAGCAGTAACAGGGCCACCGGGGAGCTGTTTTTT
NA | TRBJ2-3 | NA | 14 | TRBV2 | CASSVGISTDTQYF | TGTGCCAGCAGTGTTGGCATTAGCACAGATACGCAGTATTTT
NA | TRBJ1-5 | NA | 15 | TRBV11-2 | CASSGDRNFNQPQHF | TGTGCCAGCAGCGGAGACCGGAATTTCAATCAGCCCCAGCATTTT
NA | TRBJ2-7 | TRBD1 | 13 | TRBV2 | CASSSGTGLGQYF | TGTGCCAGCTCCTCTGGGACAGGGTTAGGGCAGTACTTC
NA | TRBJ1-4 | TRBD1 | 15 | TRBV30 | CAWSAGGKGHEKLFF | TGTGCCTGGAGTGCAGGGGGTAAGGGGCATGAAAAACTGTTTTTT
NA | TRBJ2-3 | TRBD2 | 17 | TRBV5-6 | CASSLTVTSGPTDTQYF | TGTGCCAGCAGCCTGACTGTGACTAGCGGTCCCACAGATACGCAGTATTTT
NA | TRBJ1-4 | NA | 14 | TRBV7-2 | CASSLTGSNEKLFF | TGTGCCAGCAGCTTGACCGGGAGTAATGAAAAACTGTTTTTT
NA | TRBJ1-5 | TRBD1 | 16 | TRBV19 | CASSILSDRDVQPQHF | TGTGCCAGTAGTATCCTCTCAGACAGGGACGTTCAGCCCCAGCATTTT
NA | TRBJ1-2 | NA | 13 | TRBV7-2 | CASSFDSQYGYTF | TGTGCCAGCAGCTTCGACAGCCAGTATGGCTACACCTTC
NA | TRBJ2-1 | TRBD2 | 16 | TRBV13 | CASSSLGTSPYNEQFF | TGTGCCAGCAGCTCCCTTGGGACTAGTCCCTACAATGAGCAGTTCTTC
NA | TRBJ2-6 | NA | 16 | TRBV5-1 | CASSLDGSPGANVLTF | TGCGCCAGCAGCCTGGACGGGTCCCCTGGGGCCAACGTCCTGACTTTC
NA | TRBJ1-4 | NA | 13 | TRBV4-2 | CASSQDLDEKLFF | TGTGCCAGCAGCCAAGATCTTGATGAAAAACTGTTTTTT
few | TRBJ1-2 | NA | 14 | TRBV15 | CATSRDLQNYGYTF | TGTGCCACCAGCAGAGATCTCCAGAACTATGGCTACACCTTC
NA | TRBJ2-5 | NA | 16 | TRBV6-1 | CASSEALLSGKETQYF | TGTGCCAGCAGTGAAGCGCTTCTATCAGGGAAAGAGACCCAGTACTTC
NA | TRBJ2-7 | TRBD2 | 17 | TRBV27 | CAAHRGVAGGPRCEQYF | TGTGCCGCCCATCGAGGGGTAGCGGGAGGGCCTCGTTGCGAGCAGTACTTC
NA | TRBJ2-1 | TRBD2 | 15 | TRBV14 | CASSPRLAWRNEQFF | TGTGCCAGCAGCCCTCGACTAGCGTGGAGGAATGAGCAGTTCTTC
NA | TRBJ1-2 | NA | 16 | TRBV4-2 | CASSQEAGELGYGYTF | TGTGCCAGCAGCCAAGAAGCAGGGGAACTCGGCTATGGCTACACCTTC
NA | TRBJ1-2 | NA | 15 | TRBV14 | CASSQVGGLTYGYTF | TGTGCCAGCAGCCAAGTCGGCGGGCTCACCTATGGCTACACCTTC
NA | TRBJ2-5 | NA | 13 | TRBV2 | CASSEARFETQYF | TGTGCCAGCAGTGAAGCGAGATTCGAGACCCAGTACTTC
many | TRBJ2-1 | TRBD2 | 15 | TRBV6-5 | CASTGLAGGDYEQFF | TGTGCCAGCACCGGACTAGCGGGAGGGGACTATGAGCAGTTCTTC
NA | TRBJ1-5 | NA | 11 | TRBV2 | CASRVGEPQHF | TGTGCCAGCCGTGTAGGGGAGCCCCAGCATTTT
NA | TRBJ2-7 | NA | 12 | TRBV28 | CASSFNGYDQYF | TGTGCCAGCAGTTTTAACGGGTACGATCAGTACTTC
NA | TRBJ2-7 | NA | 15 | TRBV7-9 | CASSLWRLDSYEQYF | TGTGCCAGCAGCTTATGGCGACTTGATTCCTACGAGCAGTACTTC
few | TRBJ2-2 | TRBD2 | 15 | TRBV2 | CASSGGSGSTGELFF | TGTGCCAGCAGTGGTGGTAGCGGGAGTACCGGGGAGCTGTTTTTT
NA | TRBJ1-2 | NA | 13 | TRBV7-9 | CASSFGTSYGYTF | TGTGCCAGCAGCTTCGGGACAAGCTATGGCTACACCTTC